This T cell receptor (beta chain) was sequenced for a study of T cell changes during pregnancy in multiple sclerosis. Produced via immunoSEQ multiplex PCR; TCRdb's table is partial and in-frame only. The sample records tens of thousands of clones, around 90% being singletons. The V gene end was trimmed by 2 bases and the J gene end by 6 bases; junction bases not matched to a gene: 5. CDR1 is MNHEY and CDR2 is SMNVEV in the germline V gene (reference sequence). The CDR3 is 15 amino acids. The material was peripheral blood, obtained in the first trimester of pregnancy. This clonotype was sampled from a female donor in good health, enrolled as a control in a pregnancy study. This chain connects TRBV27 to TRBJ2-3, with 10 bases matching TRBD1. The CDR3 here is CASSLRTGGFDTQYF. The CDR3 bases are TGTGCCAGCAGTTTAAGGACAGGGGGTTTCGATACGCAGTATTTT.